This entry lists 13 T cell receptor beta chains sequenced from one sample in a study of blood T cell repertoires in COVID-19. Method: immunoSEQ multiplex PCR; TCRdb's copy keeps in-frame clones and lacks some. The sample includes some 260,000 clones, approximately 86% of them seen just once. Material for sequencing was peripheral blood. These receptors originate from a woman at least 80 years old with active or convalescent COVID-19.

This chain connects TRBV6-2 or TRBV6-3 to TRBJ1-2; D gene uncertain. Trimming shortened V by 2 bases and J by 1 base, and 11 bases separated the two germline ends. CDR1 is MNHEY, CDR2 SVGEGT, per germline. This CDR3 spans 15 amino acids. CDR3 amino acids: CASSYTAGGNYGYTF. DNA for the CDR3: TGTGCCAGCAGTTACACCGCAGGTGGTAACTATGGCTACACCTTC.

The chain has TRBV29-1 and TRBJ1-2, with 10 bases identical to TRBD1. The CDR3 is 14 amino acids. Germline V gives CDR1 SQVTM, CDR2 ANQGSEA. Germline trimming cut 6 bases from V and 6 bases from J; bases unmatched to any gene: 10. The CDR3 DNA is TGCAGCGTACTCAAACCGGGACAGGGGAATGGCTACACCTTC. Protein: CSVLKPGQGNGYTF.

The J gene is TRBJ2-5, the V gene TRBV5-1; 13 bases fit TRBD2. With 4 bases clipped from V and 4 bases from J, the junction kept 7 bases outside the gene matches. From germline, CDR1 is SGHRS and CDR2 YFSETQ. The CDR3 has 16 residues. CDR3: CASSLGLAGARETQYF. The CDR3 coding sequence is TGCGCCAGCAGCCTAGGACTAGCGGGGGCCCGAGAGACCCAGTACTTC.

This chain uses TRBV6-5 with TRBJ2-1, with 9 positions matching TRBD1. CDR3 length: 16 residues. The trim removed 2 bases at V and 3 bases at J, leaving 5 bases unmatched. Germline CDR1 is MNHEY and CDR2 is SVGAGI. Written as DNA, the CDR3 is TGTGCCAGCAGTTACCGGGGGACAGGGATCTACAATGAGCAGTTCTTC. It specifies CASSYRGTGIYNEQFF.

Regarding this clone: Other DNA sequences in the sample encode the same CDR3. This chain links TRBV18 with TRBJ1-1; 7 bases map to TRBD1. There are 14 residues in the CDR3. Trimming removed 6 bases from V and 2 bases from J; junction bases left unmatched: 6. The germline gives CDR1 KGHSH, CDR2 LQKENI. The chain's CDR3 is CASSPGTVNTEAFF. DNA of the CDR3: TGTGCCAGCTCGCCCGGGACAGTAAACACTGAAGCTTTCTTT.

This sequence joins TRBV14 and TRBJ1-5; 10 bases agree with TRBD1. The CDR3 covers 18 residues. Trimming took 1 base from V and 2 from J; bases not matched to a gene: 8. CDR1 and CDR2 (germline): SGHDN, FVKESK. The CDR3 region is CASSQGRQGAPCNQPQHF. CDR3 DNA: TGTGCCAGCAGCCAAGGACGACAGGGGGCGCCTTGCAATCAGCCCCAGCATTTT.

This sequence joins TRBV2 and TRBJ1-1, with D perhaps TRBD1 (5 bases). Germline CDR1 reads SNHLY; CDR2 reads FYNNEI. CDR3 length: 12 amino acids. Trimming left V 6 bases short and J 3 bases short, with 8 bases between. CDR3 sequence: CASRDSHTEAFF. The CDR3 nucleotides are TGTGCCAGCAGAGACAGCCACACTGAAGCTTTCTTT.

The rearrangement uses TRBV28 and TRBJ1-5; D unclear. The germline V and J ends were trimmed by 6 bases and 7 bases, with 13 bases remaining between them. Germline CDR1 MDHEN, CDR2 SYDVKM. The CDR3 loop spans 13 amino acids. CDR3 amino acids: CASSLDGGQPQHF. DNA for the CDR3: TGTGCCAGCAGCCTAGACGGAGGCCAGCCCCAGCATTTT.

The genes are TRBV4-1 and TRBJ1-5; no clear D. This CDR3 comprises 13 residues. Germline V gene data show CDR1 as MGHRA and CDR2 as YSYEKL. The V end was cut by 4 bases, the J end by 5 bases, with 9 bases between. The CDR3 sequence: CASSPKEDQPQHF. The CDR3, as DNA: TGCGCCAGCAGCCCGAAAGAGGATCAGCCCCAGCATTTT.

The V call is TRBV11-2, the J call TRBJ1-5, with a weak D call TRBD1 (6 bases). CDR1 SGHAT and CDR2 FQNNGV come from the germline V gene. V lost 4 bases to trimming and J lost 5 bases, with 12 bases between them. The CDR3 has 14 amino acids. The CDR3 here is CASSSGTWDQPQHF. The CDR3 coding sequence is TGTGCCAGCAGCTCCGGGACATGGGATCAGCCCCAGCATTTT.

The chain combines TRBV25-1 with TRBJ2-1; 12 nucleotides align to TRBD2. The V and J ends lost 3 bases and 4 bases, in that order; junction bases with no gene match: 4. Germline CDR1 and CDR2: MGHDK and SYGVNS. The CDR3 is 16 residues long. The CDR3 sequence: CASSDLGLAGYNEQFF. CDR3 DNA: TGTGCCAGCAGTGACCTCGGACTAGCGGGGTACAATGAGCAGTTCTTC.

The V and J genes are TRBV7-6 and TRBJ2-1, with D possibly TRBD2 on 5 matching bases. This CDR3 contains 15 residues. Per germline, CDR1 SGHVS and CDR2 FNYEAQ. The germline V and J ends were trimmed by 1 base and 7 bases, with 14 bases remaining between them. The chain's CDR3 is CASSLEGGIGNEQFF. CDR3 DNA: TGTGCCAGCAGCTTAGAAGGAGGTATCGGGAATGAGCAGTTCTTC.

V and J are TRBV27 and TRBJ2-6, with 7 bases identical to TRBD2. The CDR3 spans 18 residues. Trimming took 1 base from V and 0 from J; bases not matched to a gene: 6. CDR1 and CDR2 from the germline V gene are MNHEY and SMNVEV (reference sequence). Written as DNA, the CDR3 is TGTGCCAGCAGTTTATACGGGACGGGGGGCTCTGGGGCCAACGTCCTGACTTTC. Encoded protein: CASSLYGTGGSGANVLTF.